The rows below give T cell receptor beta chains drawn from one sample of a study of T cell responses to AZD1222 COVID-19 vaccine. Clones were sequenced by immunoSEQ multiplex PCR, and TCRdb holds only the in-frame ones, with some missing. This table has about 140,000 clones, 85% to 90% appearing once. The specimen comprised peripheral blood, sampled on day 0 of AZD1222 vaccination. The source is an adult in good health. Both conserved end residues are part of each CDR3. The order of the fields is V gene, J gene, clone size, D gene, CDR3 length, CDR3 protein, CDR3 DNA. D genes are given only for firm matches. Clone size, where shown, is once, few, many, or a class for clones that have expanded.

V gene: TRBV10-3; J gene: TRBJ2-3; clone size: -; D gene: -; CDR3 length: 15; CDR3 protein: CAISESRGKTDTQYF; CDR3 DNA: TGTGCCATCAGTGAGTCAAGGGGGAAAACAGATACGCAGTATTTT
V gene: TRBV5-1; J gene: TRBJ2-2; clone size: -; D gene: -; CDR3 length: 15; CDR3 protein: CASRMGLRGPGELFF; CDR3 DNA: TGCGCCAGCAGGATGGGACTCCGTGGTCCCGGGGAGCTGTTTTTT
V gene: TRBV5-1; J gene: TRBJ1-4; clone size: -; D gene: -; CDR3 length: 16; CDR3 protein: CASSLAGGRANEKLFF; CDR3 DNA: TGCGCCAGCAGCTTGGCCGGGGGACGAGCTAATGAAAAACTGTTTTTT
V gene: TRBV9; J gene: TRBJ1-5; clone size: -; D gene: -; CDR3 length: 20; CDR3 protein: CASSVAGEGRRSNSNQPQHF; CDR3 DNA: TGTGCCAGCAGCGTAGCTGGCGAGGGGCGCCGGAGTAATAGCAATCAGCCCCAGCATTTT
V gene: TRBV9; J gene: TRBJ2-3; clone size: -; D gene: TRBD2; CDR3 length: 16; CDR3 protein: CASSGKREKFPDTQYF; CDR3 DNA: TGTGCCAGCAGCGGTAAGCGGGAGAAATTCCCAGATACGCAGTATTTT
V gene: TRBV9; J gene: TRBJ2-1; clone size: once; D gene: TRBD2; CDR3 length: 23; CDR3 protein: CASSVVPGQGAGLAGGYYNEQFF; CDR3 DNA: TGTGCCAGCAGCGTAGTCCCTGGACAGGGGGCCGGACTAGCGGGAGGATACTACAATGAGCAGTTCTTC
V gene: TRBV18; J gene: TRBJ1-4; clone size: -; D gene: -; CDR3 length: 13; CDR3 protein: CASSPIHGEKLFF; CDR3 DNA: TGTGCCAGCTCACCAATTCACGGAGAAAAACTGTTTTTT
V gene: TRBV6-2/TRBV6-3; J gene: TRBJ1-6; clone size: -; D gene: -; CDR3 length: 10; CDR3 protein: CASSGGALHF; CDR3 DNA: TGTGCCAGCAGCGGGGGAGCCCTCCACTTT
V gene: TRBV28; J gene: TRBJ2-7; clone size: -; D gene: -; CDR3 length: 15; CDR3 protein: CASSLGGLVPGEQYF; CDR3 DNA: TGTGCCAGCAGTTTGGGGGGACTGGTCCCTGGCGAGCAGTACTTC
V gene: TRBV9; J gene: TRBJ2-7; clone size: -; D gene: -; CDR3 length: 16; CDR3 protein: CASSPTPPGSPYEQYF; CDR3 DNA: TGTGCCAGCAGCCCCACCCCCCCAGGGTCCCCCTACGAGCAGTACTTC
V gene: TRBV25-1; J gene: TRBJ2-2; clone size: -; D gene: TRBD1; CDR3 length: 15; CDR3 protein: CASSEQGARVGELFF; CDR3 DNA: TGTGCCAGCAGTGAACAGGGGGCGAGGGTAGGGGAGCTGTTTTTT
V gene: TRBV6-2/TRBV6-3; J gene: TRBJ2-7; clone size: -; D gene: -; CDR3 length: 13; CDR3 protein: CASSLYRDYEQYF; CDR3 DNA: TGTGCCAGCAGTTTATACAGGGACTACGAGCAGTACTTC
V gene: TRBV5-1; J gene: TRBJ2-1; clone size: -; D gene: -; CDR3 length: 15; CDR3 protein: CASSGRDGIYNEQFF; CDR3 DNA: TGCGCCAGCAGCGGCCGGGACGGGATCTACAATGAGCAGTTCTTC
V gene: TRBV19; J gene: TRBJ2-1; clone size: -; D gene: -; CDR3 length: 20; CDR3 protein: CASSARQGGGRMAWYNEQFF; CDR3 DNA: TGTGCCAGTAGTGCACGACAGGGAGGCGGGAGAATGGCGTGGTACAATGAGCAGTTCTTC
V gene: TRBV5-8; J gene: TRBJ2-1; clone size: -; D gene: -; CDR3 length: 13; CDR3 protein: CASERIAYNEQFF; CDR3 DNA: TGTGCCAGCGAGCGAATTGCCTACAATGAGCAGTTCTTC
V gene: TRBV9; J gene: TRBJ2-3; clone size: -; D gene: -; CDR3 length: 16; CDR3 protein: CASSPTGTSRTDTQYF; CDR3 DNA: TGTGCCAGCAGCCCTACAGGGACCTCCCGAACAGATACGCAGTATTTT
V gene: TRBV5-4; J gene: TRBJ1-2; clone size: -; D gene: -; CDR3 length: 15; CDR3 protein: CASSLPQGSSYGYTF; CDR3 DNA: TGTGCCAGCAGCCTACCACAGGGCAGTTCCTATGGCTACACCTTC
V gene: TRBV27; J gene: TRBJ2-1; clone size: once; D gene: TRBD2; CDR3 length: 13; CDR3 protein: CASSWTSGNEQFF; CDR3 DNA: TGTGCCAGCAGTTGGACTAGTGGCAATGAGCAGTTCTTC
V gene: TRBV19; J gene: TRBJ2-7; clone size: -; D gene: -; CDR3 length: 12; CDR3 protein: CASSIHSSEQYF; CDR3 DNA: TGTGCCAGTAGTATTCATTCCTCCGAGCAGTACTTC
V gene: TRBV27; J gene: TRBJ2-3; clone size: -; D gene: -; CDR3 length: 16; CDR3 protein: CASSSLDRFNTDTQYF; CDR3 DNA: TGTGCCAGCAGTTCCCTCGATCGGTTTAACACAGATACGCAGTATTTT
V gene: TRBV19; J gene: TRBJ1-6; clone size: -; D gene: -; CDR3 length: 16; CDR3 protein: CASSALQSSYNSPLHF; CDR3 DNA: TGTGCCAGTAGTGCACTTCAGAGCTCCTATAATTCACCCCTCCACTTT
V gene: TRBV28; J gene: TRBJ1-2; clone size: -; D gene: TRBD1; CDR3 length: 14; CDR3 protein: CASNLGQGARGYTF; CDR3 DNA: TGTGCCAGCAACTTGGGACAGGGGGCGCGAGGCTACACCTTC
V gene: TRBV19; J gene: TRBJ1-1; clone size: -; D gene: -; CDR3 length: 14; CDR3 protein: CASSTGIVNTEAFF; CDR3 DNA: TGTGCCAGTAGTACAGGGATTGTGAACACTGAAGCTTTCTTT
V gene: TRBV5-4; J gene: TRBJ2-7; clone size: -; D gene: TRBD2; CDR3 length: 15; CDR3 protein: CASSPSSGRLYEQYF; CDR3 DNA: TGTGCCAGCAGCCCCTCCAGCGGGAGGCTATACGAGCAGTACTTC
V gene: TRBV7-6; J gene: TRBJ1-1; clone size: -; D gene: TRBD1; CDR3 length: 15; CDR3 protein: CASSLRQGKNTEAFF; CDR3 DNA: TGTGCCAGCAGCTTAAGACAGGGAAAGAACACTGAAGCTTTCTTT